This passage covers 21 T cell receptor beta chains from one sample sequenced in a study of type 1 regulatory T cells. TCRdb processed the reads anew with MiXCR; each CDR3 protein has one entry. The sample yields about 42,000 distinct CDR3 sequences, roughly an eighth seen once. Which antigens these TCRs recognize remains unknown. The sequencing input was cultured non-Tr1 T cells, either the whole culture or a sorted T cell fraction (not recorded which). The receptors derive from a human donor in good health.

To note about this clonotype: A much bigger clone sits one base away, suggesting this may be a read error. The V call is TRBV12-3 or TRBV12-4, the J call TRBJ2-4; maybe TRBD2 (5 bases). The CDR3 is made up of 15 amino acids. The CDR3 region has the DNA TGTGCCGGCAGTTTCTCTAGCCTAGCCAAAAACATTCAGTACTTC. Its translation is CAGSFSSLAKNIQYF.

This chain uses TRBV4-1 with TRBJ2-1, with a tentative D call TRBD2 (5 bases). Trimming took 2 bases from V and 8 from J, leaving 13 bases between them. CDR3 length: 14 residues. CDR1 and CDR2 from the germline V gene are MGHRA and YSYEKL. The CDR3 DNA sequence: TGCGCCAGCAGCCAAATGATAGCGAGCCATGAGCAGTTCTTC. Protein product: CASSQMIASHEQFF.

A few counts support this clonotype. CDR3 residues: CASRQRSGYGYTF. The CDR3 coding sequence is TGCGCCAGCAGGCAGAGGAGCGGCTATGGCTACACCTTC. V and J are TRBV5-1 and TRBJ1-2; D gene ambiguous. Per the germline V gene, CDR1 is SGHRS and CDR2 is YFSETQ. V lost 5 bases and J 4 bases, leaving 12 bases between the germline ends. CDR3 size: 13 residues. The whole variable domain, filled in from reference TRBV5-1 and TRBJ1-2, reads KAGVTQTPRYLIKTRGQQVTLSCSPISGHRSVSWYQQTPGQGLQFLFEYFSETQRNKGNFPGRFSGRQFSNSRSEMNVSTLELGDSALYLCASRQRSGYGYTFGSGTRLTVV.

This chain uses TRBV20-1 with TRBJ2-3; 13 nucleotides align to TRBD2. CDR1 is DFQATT and CDR2 is SNEGSKA in the germline V gene (reference sequence). V gave up 7 bases and J gave up 3 bases; unmatched junction bases: 4. The CDR3 is 14 amino acids. CDR3 coding DNA: TGCAGTGTTATACTAGCGGGAGGGACAGATACGCAGTATTTT. Translating it yields CSVILAGGTDTQYF.

This clonotype has at least ten counts. Germline is not matched at one junction end, which may reflect a read error. The chain carries TRBV20-1 and TRBJ2-7; D remains ambiguous. This CDR3 region has 13 residues. CDR1 and CDR2 from the germline V gene are DFQATT and SNEGSKA (reference sequence). The CDR3 DNA follows: TGCAGTGCTCGAGACACGTACTCCTACGAGCAGTACTTC. Translated, it gives CSARDTYSYEQYF.

This clonotype was found a few times. The chain recombines TRBV20-1 with TRBJ2-3; possible D gene TRBD2, 6 bases. The CDR3 extends over 14 amino acids. V shed 1 base and J shed 10 bases, with 18 bases lying between them. Germline assignment: CDR1 DFQATT and CDR2 SNEGSKA (reference sequence). CDR3 DNA sequence: TGCAGTGCTAGAGTACCCACTAGCCAGGATGCGCAGTATTTT. As protein: CSARVPTSQDAQYF.

About this clonotype: A single base separates this from a much larger clone, so it may be a read error. The V call is TRBV6-1, the J call TRBJ2-5; D ambiguous. Germline CDR1 is MNHNS and CDR2 is SASEGT. This CDR3 comprises 10 residues. The CDR3 is CANSAWTQYF. CDR3 sequence (DNA): TGTGCCAACAGTGCTTGGACCCAGTACTTC.

This chain uses TRBV20-1 with TRBJ2-3, with 8 bases matching TRBD2. This CDR3 contains 14 residues. The germline gives CDR1 DFQATT, CDR2 SNEGSKA (reference sequence). V dropped 3 bases and J dropped 10; count of bases not matched to a gene: 12. Here the CDR3 DNA reads TGCAGTGCTAGTATGTCTAGCGGGCCGGCCCCGCAGTATTTT. This codes for CSASMSSGPAPQYF.

This clonotype has at least ten counts. The gene calls are TRBV20-1 and TRBJ2-1; 7 nucleotides match TRBD2. This CDR3 contains 13 residues. Germline V gene sequence: CDR1 DFQATT, CDR2 SNEGSKA (reference sequence). Trimming removed 3 bases from V and 2 bases from J; junction bases left unmatched: 1. The CDR3 nucleotides read TGCAGTGCTAGCGGGAGGCCCTACAATGAGCAGTTCTTC. Translating it yields CSASGRPYNEQFF.

V gene TRBV9 combines with J gene TRBJ1-1; no definite D call. V shed 0 bases and J shed 1 base, with 7 bases lying between them. From germline, CDR1 is SGDLS and CDR2 YYNGEE. This CDR3 is built from 14 residues. The CDR3 region has the DNA TGTGCCAGCAGCGTAGTCGGAGGGAACACTGAAGCTTTCTTT. This encodes CASSVVGGNTEAFF.

The chain carries TRBV12-3 or TRBV12-4 and TRBJ1-1; the D gene is possibly TRBD1 (6 bases). Trimming left V 7 bases short and J 4 bases short, with 13 bases between. This CDR3 is built from 13 residues. The CDR3 region is CASTLQGATEAFF. The CDR3 DNA is TGTGCCAGCACCCTACAGGGTGCCACTGAAGCTTTCTTT.

The V and J genes are TRBV7-8 and TRBJ2-7, with D unresolved. The CDR3 runs 14 residues. V shed 8 bases and J shed 2 bases, with 16 bases lying between them. Germline assignment: CDR1 SGHVS and CDR2 FQNEAQ. The DNA of the CDR3 is TGTGCCAGCTCCTTTGGAAGGACGGCCTACGAGCAGTACTTC. It is translated as CASSFGRTAYEQYF. The variable domain in full, with the rest retrieved from reference TRBV7-8 and TRBJ2-7, is GAGVSQSPRYKVAKRGQDVALRCDPISGHVSLFWYQQALGQGPEFLTYFQNEAQLDKSGLPSDRFFAERPEGSVSTLKIQRTQQEDSAVYLCASSFGRTAYEQYFGPGTRLTVT.

The chain is built from TRBV12-3 or TRBV12-4 and TRBJ1-6, with TRBD1 matching 8 bases. There are 15 residues in the CDR3. J lost 5 bases, V lost 4 bases, and 4 bases had no gene match. The CDR3 is CASSSWTGNNSPLHF. The CDR3 bases are TGTGCCAGCAGTTCCTGGACAGGGAATAATTCACCCCTCCACTTT.

This clonotype is labeled as medium-sized. The CDR3 DNA reads as TGTGCCAGCAGGCCAGGACTAGCGGTAGAGACCCAGTACTTC. Protein product: CASRPGLAVETQYF. The chain couples TRBV6-5 to TRBJ2-5, with 10 nucleotides matching TRBD2. The CDR3 sequence is 14 residues long. CDR1 and CDR2 (germline): MNHEY, SVGAGI. V lost 6 bases and J lost 4; bases outside the gene matches: 5.

This clonotype came up a few times. The CDR3 region has the DNA TGTGCCAGCTCACTCCGGACTAGCGAAGACTTCTACGAGCAGTACTTC. Amino acids: CASSLRTSEDFYEQYF. V is TRBV18 and J is TRBJ2-7, with 9 nucleotides matching TRBD2. The CDR3 has 16 residues. Germline CDR1 reads KGHSH; CDR2 reads LQKENI. Trimming at V came to 4 bases and at J to 3 bases, leaving 10 bases not matched to a gene.

This clonotype was recorded a few times. This chain uses TRBV12-3 or TRBV12-4 with TRBJ1-2, with D perhaps matching TRBD1 (6 bases). The CDR3 totals 15 residues. V was trimmed by 6 bases and J by 6 bases, leaving 20 bases between them. The CDR3 DNA sequence: TGTGCCAGCAGAGGGAGGGGGGGCTATACAGATGGCTACACCTTC. Its translation: CASRGRGGYTDGYTF.

Many counts were recorded for this clonotype. V usage is TRBV28 and J usage is TRBJ1-3, with TRBD1 matching 10 bases. V lost 5 bases, J lost 4 bases, and 8 bases stayed unmatched. Germline-derived CDR1 and CDR2 are MDHEN and SYDVKM. The CDR3 is 16 amino acids. The chain's CDR3 is CASSQPGQGFGNTIYF. The CDR3 DNA sequence: TGTGCCAGCAGTCAACCGGGACAGGGGTTCGGAAACACCATATATTTT.

This clonotype was picked up one time. The chain carries TRBV20-1 and TRBJ1-2, with a weak D call TRBD1 (6 bases). The CDR3 extends over 15 amino acids. Trimming left V 0 bases short and J 4 bases short, with 15 bases between. Germline assignment: CDR1 DFQATT and CDR2 SNEGSKA (reference sequence). The CDR3 here is CSARDQGRRGYGYTF. CDR3 DNA sequence: TGCAGTGCTAGAGATCAGGGGAGGCGAGGCTATGGCTACACCTTC.

The rearrangement joins TRBV6-1 to TRBJ1-5; D remains ambiguous. The CDR3 sequence is 15 residues long. V was trimmed by 6 bases and J by 0 bases, leaving 12 bases between them. Germline V gene sequence: CDR1 MNHNS, CDR2 SASEGT. CDR3 residues: CASRGRTDSNQPQHF. The CDR3 coding sequence is TGTGCCAGCAGGGGTAGGACGGATAGCAATCAGCCCCAGCATTTT.

This clonotype was seen many times. The chain employs TRBV18 and TRBJ2-2; D unclear. Trimming cost V 4 bases and J 1 base, with 7 bases left between them. The CDR3 contains 14 residues. The V gene's germline CDR1 is KGHSH and CDR2 LQKENI. The CDR3 region has the DNA TGTGCCAGCTCACAAACACGGAACACCGGGGAGCTGTTTTTT. This encodes CASSQTRNTGELFF.

This chain connects TRBV20-1 to TRBJ2-1, with TRBD2 matching 12 bases. CDR3 length: 15 amino acids. The V segment lost 6 bases and the J segment 6 bases; nucleotides outside the gene matches: 9. Germline assignment: CDR1 DFQATT and CDR2 SNEGSKA (reference sequence). Written as DNA, the CDR3 is TGCAGTGCCCGAACCGGGACTAGCGGGCCCAATGAGCAGTTCTTC. This codes for CSARTGTSGPNEQFF.